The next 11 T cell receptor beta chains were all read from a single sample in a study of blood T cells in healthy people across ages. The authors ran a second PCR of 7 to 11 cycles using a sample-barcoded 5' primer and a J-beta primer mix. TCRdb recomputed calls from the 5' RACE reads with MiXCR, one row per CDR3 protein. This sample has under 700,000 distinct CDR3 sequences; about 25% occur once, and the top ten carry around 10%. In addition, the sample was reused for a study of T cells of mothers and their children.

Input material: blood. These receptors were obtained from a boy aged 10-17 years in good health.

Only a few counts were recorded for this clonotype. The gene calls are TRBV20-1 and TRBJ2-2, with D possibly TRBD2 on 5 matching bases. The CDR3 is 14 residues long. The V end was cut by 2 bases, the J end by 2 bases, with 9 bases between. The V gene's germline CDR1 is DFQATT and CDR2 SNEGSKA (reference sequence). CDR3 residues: CSARQRINTGELFF. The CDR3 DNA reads TGCAGTGCTAGACAGCGGATTAACACCGGGGAGCTGTTTTTT.

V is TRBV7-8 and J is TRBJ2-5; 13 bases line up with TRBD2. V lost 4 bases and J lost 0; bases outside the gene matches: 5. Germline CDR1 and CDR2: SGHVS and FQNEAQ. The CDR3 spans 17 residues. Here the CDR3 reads CASSWRGLAGYQETQYF. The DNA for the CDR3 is TGTGCCAGCAGCTGGCGGGGACTAGCGGGGTACCAAGAGACCCAGTACTTC. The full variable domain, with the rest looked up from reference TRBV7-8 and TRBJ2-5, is GAGVSQSPRYKVAKRGQDVALRCDPISGHVSLFWYQQALGQGPEFLTYFQNEAQLDKSGLPSDRFFAERPEGSVSTLKIQRTQQEDSAVYLCASSWRGLAGYQETQYFGPGTRLLVL.

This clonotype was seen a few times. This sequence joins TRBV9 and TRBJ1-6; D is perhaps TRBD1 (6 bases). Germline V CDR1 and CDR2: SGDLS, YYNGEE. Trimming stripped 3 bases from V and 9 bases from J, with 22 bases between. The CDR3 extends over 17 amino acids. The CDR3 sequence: CASSETLGEQGSSPLHF. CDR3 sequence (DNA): TGTGCCAGCAGCGAGACCCTTGGAGAACAGGGCAGTTCACCCCTCCACTTT.

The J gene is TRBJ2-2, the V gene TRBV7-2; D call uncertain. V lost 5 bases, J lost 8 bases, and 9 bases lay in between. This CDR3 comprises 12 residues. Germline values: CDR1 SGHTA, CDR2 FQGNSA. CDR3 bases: TGTGCCAGCAGCCAATACGAGGGGGAGCTGTTTTTT. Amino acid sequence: CASSQYEGELFF.

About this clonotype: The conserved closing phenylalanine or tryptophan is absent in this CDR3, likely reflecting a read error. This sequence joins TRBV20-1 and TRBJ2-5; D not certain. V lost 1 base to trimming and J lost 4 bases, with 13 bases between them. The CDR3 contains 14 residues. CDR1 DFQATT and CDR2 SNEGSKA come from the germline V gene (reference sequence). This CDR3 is CSARVSLLGETQYS. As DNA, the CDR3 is TGCAGTGCTAGAGTCAGCCTTTTGGGAGAGACCCAGTACTCC.

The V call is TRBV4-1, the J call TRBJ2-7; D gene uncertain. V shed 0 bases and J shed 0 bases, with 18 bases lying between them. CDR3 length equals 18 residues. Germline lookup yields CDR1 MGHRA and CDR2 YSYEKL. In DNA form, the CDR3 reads TGCGCCAGCAGCCAAGATTCCCCCCCCGCGATGAGCTCCTACGAGCAGTACTTC. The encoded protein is CASSQDSPPAMSSYEQYF.

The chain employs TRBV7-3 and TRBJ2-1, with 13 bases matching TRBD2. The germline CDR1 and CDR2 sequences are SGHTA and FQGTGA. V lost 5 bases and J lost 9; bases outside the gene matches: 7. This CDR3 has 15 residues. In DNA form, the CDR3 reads TGTGCCAGCAGCGTATCCGGGACTAGCGGGGTTGAGCAGTTCTTC. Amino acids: CASSVSGTSGVEQFF. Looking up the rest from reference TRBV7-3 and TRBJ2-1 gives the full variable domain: GAGVSQTPSNKVTEKGKYVELRCDPISGHTALYWYRQSLGQGPEFLIYFQGTGAADDSGLPNDRFFAVRPEGSVSTLKIQRTERGDSAVYLCASSVSGTSGVEQFFGPGTRLTVL.

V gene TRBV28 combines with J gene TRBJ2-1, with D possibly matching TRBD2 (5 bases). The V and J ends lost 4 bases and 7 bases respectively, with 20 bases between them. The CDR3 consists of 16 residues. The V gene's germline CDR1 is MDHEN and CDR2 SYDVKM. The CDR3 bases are TGTGCCAGCAGTTCAATAAGGAGGACCTTGGGGAATGAGCAGTTCTTC. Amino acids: CASSSIRRTLGNEQFF.

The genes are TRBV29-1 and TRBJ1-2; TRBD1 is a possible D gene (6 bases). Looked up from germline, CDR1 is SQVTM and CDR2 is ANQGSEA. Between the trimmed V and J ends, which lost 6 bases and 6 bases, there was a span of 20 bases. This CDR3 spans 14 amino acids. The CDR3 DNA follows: TGCAGCGTAATATCTTACAGGGAGACTAATGGCTACACCTTC. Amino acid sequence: CSVISYRETNGYTF.

The CDR3 bases are TGTGCCAGCATCAGAGCGGGGAGGACAGATACGCAGTATTTT. Translation gives CASIRAGRTDTQYF. This chain connects TRBV2 to TRBJ2-3; 7 bases agree with TRBD2. CDR1 SNHLY and CDR2 FYNNEI come from the germline V gene. The length of the CDR3 is 14 residues. The V segment lost 7 bases and the J segment 3 bases; nucleotides outside the gene matches: 7.

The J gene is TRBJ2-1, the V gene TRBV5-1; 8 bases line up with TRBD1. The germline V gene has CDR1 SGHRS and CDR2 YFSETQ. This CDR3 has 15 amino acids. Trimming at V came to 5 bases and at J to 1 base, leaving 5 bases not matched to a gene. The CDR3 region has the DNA TGCGCCAGCAGGGAAACAGGGGGATCCTACAATGAGCAGTTCTTC. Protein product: CASRETGGSYNEQFF.